These T cell receptor beta chains were read from a single sample in a study of blood T cell repertoires in COVID-19. Clones were read by immunoSEQ multiplex PCR, and TCRdb kept only the in-frame ones, dropping some. Here the sample spans about 320,000 clones, 85% being singletons. Sequenced material: peripheral blood. These receptor sequences come from a human donor in a cohort sampled during active COVID-19. Each CDR3 is given without its conserved first and last residue.

CDR3 protein,V gene,J gene
ASSCPGGASSYEQY,TRBV5-6,TRBJ2-7
AWSTGEQPQH,TRBV30,TRBJ1-5
ASSPGGTFGYT,TRBV5-8,TRBJ1-2
ASSPRVRDTQY,TRBV12-3/TRBV12-4,TRBJ2-3
ASSDPGGGDEKLF,TRBV25-1,TRBJ1-4
ASSPRPGQGNSNYGYT,TRBV9,TRBJ1-2
ASSYLTGIRTEAF,TRBV6-6,TRBJ1-1
ASSLSTSGVSYEQY,TRBV5-7,TRBJ2-7
ASSPRQGGELF,TRBV7-3,TRBJ2-2
ASSQGGTRGPMNEKLF,TRBV3-1/TRBV3-2,TRBJ1-4
ASRRIGADYGYT,TRBV6-5,TRBJ1-2
SASNARVDGYT,TRBV20-1,TRBJ1-2
ASSDGSPTYEQY,TRBV10-2,TRBJ2-7
ASSYPGLRGGAF,TRBV6-5,TRBJ1-1
ASTDSYEQY,TRBV10-2,TRBJ2-7
ASSLGIAVPNEQY,TRBV3-1/TRBV3-2,TRBJ2-7
ASNSQTATNEKLF,TRBV28,TRBJ1-4
ASSLGQGARTEAF,TRBV11-2,TRBJ1-1
ASSRTTEKAEAF,TRBV18,TRBJ1-1
ASSSLRQARNTQY,TRBV7-9,TRBJ2-3
ASRITGGAGQAF,TRBV6-5,TRBJ1-1
AGEGTGYEKLF,TRBV12-3/TRBV12-4,TRBJ1-4
ASSRTGESSVQPQH,TRBV7-2,TRBJ1-5
AWTPTDSGNTIY,TRBV30,TRBJ1-3
ASSLDRDGSTIY,TRBV5-1,TRBJ1-3
ASSLLNTQY,TRBV12-3/TRBV12-4,TRBJ2-3
ASSPGDRNTGELF,TRBV5-6,TRBJ2-2
ASRPGGPYEQY,TRBV2,TRBJ2-7
AWSVSSGSEAF,TRBV30,TRBJ1-1